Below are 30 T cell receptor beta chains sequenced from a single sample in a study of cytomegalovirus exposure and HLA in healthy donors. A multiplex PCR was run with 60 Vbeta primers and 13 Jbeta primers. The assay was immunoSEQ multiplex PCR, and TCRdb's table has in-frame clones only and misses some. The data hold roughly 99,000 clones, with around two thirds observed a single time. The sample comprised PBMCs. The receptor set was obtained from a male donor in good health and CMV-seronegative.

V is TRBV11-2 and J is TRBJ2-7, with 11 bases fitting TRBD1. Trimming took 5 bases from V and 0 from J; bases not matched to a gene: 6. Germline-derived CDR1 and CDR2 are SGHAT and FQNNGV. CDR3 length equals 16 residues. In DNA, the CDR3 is TGTGCCAGCAGCCGCACCGGGACAGGGGGCTCCTACGAGCAGTACTTC. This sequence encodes CASSRTGTGGSYEQYF.

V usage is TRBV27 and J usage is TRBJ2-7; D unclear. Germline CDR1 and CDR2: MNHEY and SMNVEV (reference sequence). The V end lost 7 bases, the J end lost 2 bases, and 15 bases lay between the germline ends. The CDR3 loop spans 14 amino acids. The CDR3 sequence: CASKPRTAPYEQYF. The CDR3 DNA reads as TGTGCCAGCAAGCCCAGAACAGCTCCCTACGAGCAGTACTTC.

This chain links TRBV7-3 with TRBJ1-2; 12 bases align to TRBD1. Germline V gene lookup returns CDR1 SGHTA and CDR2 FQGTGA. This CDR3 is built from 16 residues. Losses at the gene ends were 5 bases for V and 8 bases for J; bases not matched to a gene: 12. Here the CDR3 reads CASSRGGTGGFSGYTF. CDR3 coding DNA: TGTGCCAGCAGCCGGGGGGGGACAGGGGGCTTCTCCGGCTACACCTTC.

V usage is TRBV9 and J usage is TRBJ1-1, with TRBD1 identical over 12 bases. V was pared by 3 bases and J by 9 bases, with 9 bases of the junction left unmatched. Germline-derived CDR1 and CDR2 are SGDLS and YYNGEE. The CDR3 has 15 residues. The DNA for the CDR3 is TGTGCCAGCAGCGCGCGGGACAGGGGGCAGTTTAAAGCTTTCTTT. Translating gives CASSARDRGQFKAFF. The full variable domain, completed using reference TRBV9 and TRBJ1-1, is DSGVTQTPKHLITATGQRVTLRCSPRSGDLSVYWYQQSLDQGLQFLIQYYNGEERAKGNILERFSAQQFPDLHSELNLSSLELGDSALYFCASSARDRGQFKAFFGQGTRLTVV.

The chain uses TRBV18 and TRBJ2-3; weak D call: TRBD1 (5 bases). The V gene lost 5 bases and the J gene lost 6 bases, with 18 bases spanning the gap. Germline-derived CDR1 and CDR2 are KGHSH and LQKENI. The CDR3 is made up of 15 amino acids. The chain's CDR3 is CASSTGTGRSDTQYF. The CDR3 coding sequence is TGTGCCAGCTCAACCGGCACAGGCCGCAGCGATACGCAGTATTTT.

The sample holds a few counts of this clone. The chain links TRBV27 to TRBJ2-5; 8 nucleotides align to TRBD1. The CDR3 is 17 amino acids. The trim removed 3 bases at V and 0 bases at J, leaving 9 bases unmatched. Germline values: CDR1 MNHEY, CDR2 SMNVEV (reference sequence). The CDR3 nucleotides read TGTGCCAGCAGTTTCCAAGGGACAGGCATCTACCAAGAGACCCAGTACTTC. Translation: CASSFQGTGIYQETQYF.

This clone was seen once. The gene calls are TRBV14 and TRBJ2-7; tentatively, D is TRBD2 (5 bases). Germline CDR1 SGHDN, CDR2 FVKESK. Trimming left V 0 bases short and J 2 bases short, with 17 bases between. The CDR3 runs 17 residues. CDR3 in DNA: TGTGCCAGCAGCCAAGAATTGAAGGACGGACTTACCTACGAGCAGTACTTC. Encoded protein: CASSQELKDGLTYEQYF.

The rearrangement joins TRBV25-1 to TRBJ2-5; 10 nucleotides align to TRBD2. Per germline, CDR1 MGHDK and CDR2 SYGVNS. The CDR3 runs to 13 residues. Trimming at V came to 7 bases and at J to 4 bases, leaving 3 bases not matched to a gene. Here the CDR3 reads CASTLAGGETQYF. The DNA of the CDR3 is TGTGCCAGCACCTTAGCGGGAGGAGAGACCCAGTACTTC.

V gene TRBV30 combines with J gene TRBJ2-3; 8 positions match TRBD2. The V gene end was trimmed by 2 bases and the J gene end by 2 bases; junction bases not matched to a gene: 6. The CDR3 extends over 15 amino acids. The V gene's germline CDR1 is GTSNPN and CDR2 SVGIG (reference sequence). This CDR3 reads CAWSSGGRATDTQYF. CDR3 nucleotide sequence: TGTGCCTGGAGTAGCGGGGGCAGGGCCACAGATACGCAGTATTTT.

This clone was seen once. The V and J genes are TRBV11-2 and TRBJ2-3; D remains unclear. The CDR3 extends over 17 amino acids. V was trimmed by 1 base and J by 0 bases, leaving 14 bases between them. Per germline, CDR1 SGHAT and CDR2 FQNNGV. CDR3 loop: CASSLGMVAVSTDTQYF. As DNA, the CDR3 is TGTGCCAGCAGCTTAGGGATGGTGGCGGTTAGCACAGATACGCAGTATTTT.

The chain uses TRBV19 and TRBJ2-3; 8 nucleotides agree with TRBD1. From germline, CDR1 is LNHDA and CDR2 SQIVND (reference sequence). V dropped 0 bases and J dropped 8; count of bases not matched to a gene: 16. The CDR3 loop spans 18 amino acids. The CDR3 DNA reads TGTGCCAGTAGTATAGATCCCCGAAACAGGGGGTGGGAACGTACGCAGTATTTT. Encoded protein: CASSIDPRNRGWERTQYF.

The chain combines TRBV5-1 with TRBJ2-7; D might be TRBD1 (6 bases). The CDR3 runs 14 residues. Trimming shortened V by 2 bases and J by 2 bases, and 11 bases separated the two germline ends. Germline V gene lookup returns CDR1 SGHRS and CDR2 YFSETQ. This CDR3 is CASSFQGTAYEQYF. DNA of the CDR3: TGCGCCAGCAGCTTTCAGGGGACGGCCTACGAGCAGTACTTC.

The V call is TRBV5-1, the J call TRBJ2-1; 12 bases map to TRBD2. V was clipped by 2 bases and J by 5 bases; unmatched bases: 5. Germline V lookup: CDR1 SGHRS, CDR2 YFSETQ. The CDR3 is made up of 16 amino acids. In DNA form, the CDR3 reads TGCGCCAGCAGCTTTCTAACTAGCGGGAGGCACAATGAGCAGTTCTTC. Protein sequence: CASSFLTSGRHNEQFF.

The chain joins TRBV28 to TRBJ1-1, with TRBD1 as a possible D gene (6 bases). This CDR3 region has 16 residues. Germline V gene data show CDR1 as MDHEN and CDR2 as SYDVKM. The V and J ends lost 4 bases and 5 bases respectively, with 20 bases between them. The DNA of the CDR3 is TGTGCCAGCAGTTCCCTAGACAGGACAACGAGGACTGAAGCTTTCTTT. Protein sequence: CASSSLDRTTRTEAFF.

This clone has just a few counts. The CDR3 region is CASMIAGGRNEQFF. The CDR3 DNA reads TGTGCCAGCATGATAGCGGGAGGGCGTAATGAGCAGTTCTTC. V and J are TRBV6-1 and TRBJ2-1, with TRBD2 identical over 11 bases. Germline CDR1 MNHNS, CDR2 SASEGT. This CDR3 has 14 residues. The V gene end was trimmed by 7 bases and the J gene end by 7 bases; junction bases not matched to a gene: 6.

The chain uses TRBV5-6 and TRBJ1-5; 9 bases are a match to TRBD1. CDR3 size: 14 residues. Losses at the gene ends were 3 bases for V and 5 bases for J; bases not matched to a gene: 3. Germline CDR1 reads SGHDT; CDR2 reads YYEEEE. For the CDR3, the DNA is TGTGCCAGCAGCTGGGGGGACAGGGATCAGCCCCAGCATTTT. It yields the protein CASSWGDRDQPQHF.

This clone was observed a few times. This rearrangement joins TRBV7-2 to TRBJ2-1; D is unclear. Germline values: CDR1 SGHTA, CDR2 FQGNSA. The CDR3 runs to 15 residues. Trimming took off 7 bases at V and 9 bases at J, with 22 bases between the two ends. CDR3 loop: CASNMRRRGMGEQFF. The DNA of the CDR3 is TGTGCCAGCAACATGCGTAGACGAGGAATGGGTGAGCAGTTCTTC.

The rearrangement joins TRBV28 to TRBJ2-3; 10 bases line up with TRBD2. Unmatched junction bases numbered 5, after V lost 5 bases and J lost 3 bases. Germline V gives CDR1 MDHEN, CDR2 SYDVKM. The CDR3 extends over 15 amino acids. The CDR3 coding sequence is TGTGCCAGCAGTCCCCCAGCGGGAGGGACAGATACGCAGTATTTT. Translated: CASSPPAGGTDTQYF.

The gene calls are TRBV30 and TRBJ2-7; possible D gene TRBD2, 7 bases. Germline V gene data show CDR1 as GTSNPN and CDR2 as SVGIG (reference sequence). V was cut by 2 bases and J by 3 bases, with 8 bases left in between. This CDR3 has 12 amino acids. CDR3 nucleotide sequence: TGTGCCTGGAGTAGGGGGGGCTACGAGCAGTACTTC. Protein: CAWSRGGYEQYF.

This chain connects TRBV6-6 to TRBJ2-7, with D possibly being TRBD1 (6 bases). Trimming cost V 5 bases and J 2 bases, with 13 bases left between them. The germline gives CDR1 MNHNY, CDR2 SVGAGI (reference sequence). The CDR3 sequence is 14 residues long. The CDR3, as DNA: TGTGCCAGCAGTCCCGCAAGGGGGACCTACGAGCAGTACTTC. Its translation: CASSPARGTYEQYF.

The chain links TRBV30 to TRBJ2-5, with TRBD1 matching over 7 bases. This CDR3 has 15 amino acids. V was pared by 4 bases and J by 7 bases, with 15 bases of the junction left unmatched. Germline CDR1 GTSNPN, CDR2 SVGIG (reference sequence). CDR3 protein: CAWTDTTGEHGTQYF. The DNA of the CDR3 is TGTGCCTGGACCGACACTACAGGGGAACACGGGACCCAGTACTTC.

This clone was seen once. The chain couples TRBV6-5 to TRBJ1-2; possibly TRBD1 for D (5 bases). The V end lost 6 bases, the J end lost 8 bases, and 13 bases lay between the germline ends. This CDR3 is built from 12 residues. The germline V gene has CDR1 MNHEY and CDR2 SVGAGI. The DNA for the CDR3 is TGTGCCAGCAGGGAAGGACAAAAGGGCTACACCTTC. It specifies CASREGQKGYTF.

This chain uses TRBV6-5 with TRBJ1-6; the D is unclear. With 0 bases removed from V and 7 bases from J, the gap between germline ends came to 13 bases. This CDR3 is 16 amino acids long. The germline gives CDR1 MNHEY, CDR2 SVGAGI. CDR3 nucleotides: TGTGCCAGCAGTTACTCGATGGGCAGGAGGAATTCACCCCTCCACTTT. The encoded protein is CASSYSMGRRNSPLHF.

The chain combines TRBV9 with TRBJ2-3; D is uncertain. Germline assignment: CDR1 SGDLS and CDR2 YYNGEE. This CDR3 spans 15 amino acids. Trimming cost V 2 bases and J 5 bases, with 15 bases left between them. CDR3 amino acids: CASSVGVHLGDTQYF. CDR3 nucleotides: TGTGCCAGCAGCGTCGGAGTTCACTTAGGAGATACGCAGTATTTT.

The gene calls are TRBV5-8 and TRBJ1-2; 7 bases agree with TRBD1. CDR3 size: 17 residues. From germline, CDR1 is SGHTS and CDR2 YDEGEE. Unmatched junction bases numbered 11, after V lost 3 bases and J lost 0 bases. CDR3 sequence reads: CASSSRDSFFTNYGYTF. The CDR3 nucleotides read TGTGCCAGCAGCTCCCGGGACAGCTTCTTCACTAACTATGGCTACACCTTC.

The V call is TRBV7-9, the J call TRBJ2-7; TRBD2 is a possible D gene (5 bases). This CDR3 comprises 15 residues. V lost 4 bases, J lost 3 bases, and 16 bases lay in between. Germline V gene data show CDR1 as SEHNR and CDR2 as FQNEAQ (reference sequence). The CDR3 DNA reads TGTGCCAGCAGCTCTACGACCGGGGAACTCTACGAGCAGTACTTC. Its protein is CASSSTTGELYEQYF.

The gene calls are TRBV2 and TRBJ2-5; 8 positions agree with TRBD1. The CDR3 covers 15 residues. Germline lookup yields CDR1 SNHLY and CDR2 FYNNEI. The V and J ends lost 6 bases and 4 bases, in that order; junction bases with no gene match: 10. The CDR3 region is CASSLIRGQGETQYF. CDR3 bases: TGTGCCAGCAGCCTAATCAGGGGGCAGGGAGAGACCCAGTACTTC.

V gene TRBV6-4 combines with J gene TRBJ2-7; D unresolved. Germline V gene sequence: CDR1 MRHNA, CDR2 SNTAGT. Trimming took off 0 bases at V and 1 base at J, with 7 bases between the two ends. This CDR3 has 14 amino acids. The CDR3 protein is CASSDSPGSYEQYF. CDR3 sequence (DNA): TGTGCCAGCAGTGACTCGCCAGGATCCTACGAGCAGTACTTC.

CDR3 in DNA: TGTGCCAGCAGTGACCAGGGGGGCACCGGGGAGCTGTTTTTT. Translating it yields CASSDQGGTGELFF. This chain connects TRBV6-4 to TRBJ2-2; possible D gene TRBD1, 7 bases. V was shortened by 2 bases and J by 4 bases, with 8 bases between the two germline ends. The V gene's germline CDR1 is MRHNA and CDR2 SNTAGT. The CDR3 covers 14 residues.

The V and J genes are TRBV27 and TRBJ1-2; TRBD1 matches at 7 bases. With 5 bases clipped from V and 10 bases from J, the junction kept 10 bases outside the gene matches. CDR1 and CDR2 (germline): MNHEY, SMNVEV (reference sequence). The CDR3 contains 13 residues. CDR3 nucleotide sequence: TGTGCCAGCAGTCCCCCGGGGACAGCGACCTACACCTTC. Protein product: CASSPPGTATYTF.